A selection of T cell receptor beta chains follows, all from one sample in a study of cytomegalovirus exposure and HLA in healthy donors. The repertoire was sequenced with immunoSEQ multiplex PCR; TCRdb's copy has only in-frame clones and lacks some. This sample has about 150,000 clones, with about 70% found just once. Sequenced: PBMCs. These receptor sequences come from a woman in her sixties in good health and CMV-seropositive. CDR3s include the opening cysteine and the closing phenylalanine or tryptophan. The order of the fields is V gene, clone size, J gene, D gene, CDR3 DNA, CDR3 protein. A D gene is named only where the DNA matches it firmly. A clone size is listed for some rows: how often the clone was seen (once, few, many), or a class if it is expanded.

v_gene: TRBV25-1
abundance: few
j_gene: TRBJ1-2
d_gene: .
CDR3nt: TGTGCCAGCAGTGCCTTCCGGGGGGGCGCGGAAGGCTACACCTTC
CDR3aa: CASSAFRGGAEGYTF

v_gene: TRBV2
abundance: .
j_gene: TRBJ1-5
d_gene: TRBD1
CDR3nt: TGTGCCAGCAGTGGGACAGGGGGCAATCAGCCCCAGCATTTT
CDR3aa: CASSGTGGNQPQHF

v_gene: TRBV15
abundance: .
j_gene: TRBJ2-7
d_gene: TRBD2
CDR3nt: TGTGCCACCAGCAGACCCGGACTAGCGGGAACCTACGAGCAGTACTTC
CDR3aa: CATSRPGLAGTYEQYF

v_gene: TRBV2
abundance: once
j_gene: TRBJ1-4
d_gene: .
CDR3nt: TGTGCCAGCAGTGAACTGTGGGCGGGTGAAAAACTGTTTTTT
CDR3aa: CASSELWAGEKLFF

v_gene: TRBV18
abundance: once
j_gene: TRBJ1-1
d_gene: .
CDR3nt: TGTGCCAGCTCACCACCGACCCCTCCCGGGGCTTTCTTT
CDR3aa: CASSPPTPPGAFF

v_gene: TRBV27
abundance: .
j_gene: TRBJ2-1
d_gene: .
CDR3nt: TGTGCCAGCAGTTTATCCCCTTTCCGGAGGGCCACCTACAATGAGCAGTTCTTC
CDR3aa: CASSLSPFRRATYNEQFF

v_gene: TRBV15
abundance: .
j_gene: TRBJ2-5
d_gene: .
CDR3nt: TGTGCCACCAGCAGAGACAGATGGGAGGAGACCCAGTACTTC
CDR3aa: CATSRDRWEETQYF

v_gene: TRBV9
abundance: few
j_gene: TRBJ2-2
d_gene: TRBD2
CDR3nt: TGTGCCAGCAGCCAGACTAGCGGGACTTCTTCCAGGGAGCTGTTTTTT
CDR3aa: CASSQTSGTSSRELFF

v_gene: TRBV19
abundance: few
j_gene: TRBJ1-2
d_gene: TRBD1
CDR3nt: TGTGCCAGTAGTATGGACAGGGGCACCTATGGCTACACCTTC
CDR3aa: CASSMDRGTYGYTF

v_gene: TRBV5-4
abundance: .
j_gene: TRBJ2-6
d_gene: .
CDR3nt: TGTGCCAGCAGCCGCAGTGCCTCTGGGGCCAACGTCCTGACTTTC
CDR3aa: CASSRSASGANVLTF

v_gene: TRBV11-2
abundance: .
j_gene: TRBJ2-5
d_gene: .
CDR3nt: TGTGCCAGCAGCGCAACGGGACAACGTGGGACAGAGACCCAGTACTTC
CDR3aa: CASSATGQRGTETQYF

v_gene: TRBV11-3
abundance: .
j_gene: TRBJ2-1
d_gene: .
CDR3nt: TGTGCCAGCAGCCCAGGGACATTCCTCGTCGGGAATGAGCAGTTCTTC
CDR3aa: CASSPGTFLVGNEQFF

v_gene: TRBV18
abundance: few
j_gene: TRBJ2-2
d_gene: .
CDR3nt: TGTGCCAGCTCACCTGTCTTATCTAACACCGGGGAGCTGTTTTTT
CDR3aa: CASSPVLSNTGELFF

v_gene: TRBV2
abundance: .
j_gene: TRBJ1-4
d_gene: TRBD1
CDR3nt: TGTGCCAGCACCCTGGGGGGGACAGGGAATGAAAAACTGTTTTTT
CDR3aa: CASTLGGTGNEKLFF

v_gene: TRBV15
abundance: few
j_gene: TRBJ1-4
d_gene: .
CDR3nt: TGTGCCACCAGCAGAGGGGGAGGGGCGGATGAAAAACTGTTTTTT
CDR3aa: CATSRGGGADEKLFF

v_gene: TRBV5-4
abundance: .
j_gene: TRBJ2-1
d_gene: TRBD2
CDR3nt: TGTGCCAGCAGCGGGAGACTAGCGGGAGCTGATGAGCAGTTCTTC
CDR3aa: CASSGRLAGADEQFF

v_gene: TRBV5-5
abundance: .
j_gene: TRBJ1-1
d_gene: .
CDR3nt: TGTGCCAGCAGCCTCGACAGAGCGTACACTGAAGCTTTCTTT
CDR3aa: CASSLDRAYTEAFF

v_gene: TRBV13
abundance: .
j_gene: TRBJ1-5
d_gene: .
CDR3nt: TGTGCCAGCAGCTCACGGGATCAGCCCCAGCATTTT
CDR3aa: CASSSRDQPQHF

v_gene: TRBV2
abundance: .
j_gene: TRBJ2-1
d_gene: TRBD2
CDR3nt: TGTGCCAGCAGTCAAGAACTAGCGGGAGACAATGAGCAGTTCTTC
CDR3aa: CASSQELAGDNEQFF

v_gene: TRBV6-6
abundance: .
j_gene: TRBJ2-3
d_gene: TRBD2
CDR3nt: TGTGCCAGCAGTTCGCCCAAAGCGGGAATTACAGATACGCAGTATTTT
CDR3aa: CASSSPKAGITDTQYF

v_gene: TRBV6-4
abundance: few
j_gene: TRBJ1-1
d_gene: .
CDR3nt: TGTGCCAGCAGTGCGGGAGGAGCGAACACTGAAGCTTTCTTT
CDR3aa: CASSAGGANTEAFF

v_gene: TRBV2
abundance: few
j_gene: TRBJ2-1
d_gene: TRBD2
CDR3nt: TGTGCCAGCACCGCTCGGACTAGCTGGAGCTACAATGAGCAGTTCTTC
CDR3aa: CASTARTSWSYNEQFF

v_gene: TRBV27
abundance: .
j_gene: TRBJ1-5
d_gene: TRBD1
CDR3nt: TGTGCCAGCAGGGGCTCAGGGGGCGCCTCCCTTTTGAGCAATCAGCCCCAGCATTTT
CDR3aa: CASRGSGGASLLSNQPQHF

v_gene: TRBV5-4
abundance: .
j_gene: TRBJ2-7
d_gene: TRBD1
CDR3nt: TGTGCCAGCAGCTCGACAGGGTTCCACGAGCAGTACTTC
CDR3aa: CASSSTGFHEQYF

v_gene: TRBV5-4
abundance: .
j_gene: TRBJ2-4
d_gene: .
CDR3nt: TGTGCCAGCAGCTTGGGAGACACCTACTTAGCCAAAAACATTCAGTACTTC
CDR3aa: CASSLGDTYLAKNIQYF

v_gene: TRBV29-1
abundance: .
j_gene: TRBJ1-2
d_gene: TRBD1
CDR3nt: TGCAGCGTTGAAAAAAGGGGGCCGGACTATGGCTACACCTTC
CDR3aa: CSVEKRGPDYGYTF

v_gene: TRBV5-1
abundance: .
j_gene: TRBJ2-5
d_gene: .
CDR3nt: TGCGCCAGCAGCGAGCTATCGGCAGGGACCCAGTACTTC
CDR3aa: CASSELSAGTQYF

v_gene: TRBV9
abundance: .
j_gene: TRBJ2-2
d_gene: .
CDR3nt: TGTGCCAGCAGTGCGGAGACAGGTTCTTACACCGGGGAGCTGTTTTTT
CDR3aa: CASSAETGSYTGELFF

v_gene: TRBV7-9
abundance: .
j_gene: TRBJ1-1
d_gene: TRBD1
CDR3nt: TGTGCCAGCAGCCCCGGACAGGGGGACACTGAAGCTTTCTTT
CDR3aa: CASSPGQGDTEAFF

v_gene: TRBV2
abundance: .
j_gene: TRBJ1-2
d_gene: TRBD1
CDR3nt: TGTGCCAGCCAGGGGGTGGGTGGCTACACCTTC
CDR3aa: CASQGVGGYTF

v_gene: TRBV6-1
abundance: .
j_gene: TRBJ1-5
d_gene: .
CDR3nt: TGTGCCAGCACAGGGAATAGCAATCAGCCCCAGCATTTT
CDR3aa: CASTGNSNQPQHF

v_gene: TRBV28
abundance: .
j_gene: TRBJ2-3
d_gene: TRBD2
CDR3nt: TGTGCCAGCAGTTTATCCGGACTAGCGGGAGCGGATACGCAGTATTTT
CDR3aa: CASSLSGLAGADTQYF

v_gene: TRBV5-1
abundance: .
j_gene: TRBJ2-5
d_gene: TRBD1
CDR3nt: TGCGCCAGCAGCTTGGCCGAGACAGGGGACGAGACCCAGTACTTC
CDR3aa: CASSLAETGDETQYF

v_gene: TRBV11-2
abundance: .
j_gene: TRBJ1-1
d_gene: TRBD1
CDR3nt: TGTGCCAGCAGCCCAGCAGGGGGGTACACTGAAGCTTTCTTT
CDR3aa: CASSPAGGYTEAFF

v_gene: TRBV4-2
abundance: few
j_gene: TRBJ2-4
d_gene: TRBD1
CDR3nt: TGTGCCAGCAGCCAAGGGGGGACAGGGGATACCAAAAACATTCAGTACTTC
CDR3aa: CASSQGGTGDTKNIQYF

v_gene: TRBV5-1
abundance: once
j_gene: TRBJ2-1
d_gene: TRBD2
CDR3nt: TGCGCCAGCAGCTTAAACGGACTAGCGGGAGTTATTAATGAGCAGTTCTTC
CDR3aa: CASSLNGLAGVINEQFF

v_gene: TRBV28
abundance: .
j_gene: TRBJ1-4
d_gene: .
CDR3nt: TGTGCCAGCAGTGGGGGGACTGTAGGCTCAAGGGAAAAACTGTTTTTT
CDR3aa: CASSGGTVGSREKLFF

v_gene: TRBV10-3
abundance: .
j_gene: TRBJ1-4
d_gene: TRBD1
CDR3nt: TGTGCCATCAGCCAGACAGGGGAAAAACTGTTTTTT
CDR3aa: CAISQTGEKLFF

v_gene: TRBV18
abundance: .
j_gene: TRBJ2-2
d_gene: .
CDR3nt: TGTGCCAGCTCCTTCGGGACCGGGGAGCTGTTTTTT
CDR3aa: CASSFGTGELFF

v_gene: TRBV7-2
abundance: .
j_gene: TRBJ2-6
d_gene: .
CDR3nt: TGTGCCAGCAGCTTACACAGCTCTGGGGCCAACGTCCTGACTTTC
CDR3aa: CASSLHSSGANVLTF

v_gene: TRBV11-2
abundance: .
j_gene: TRBJ2-6
d_gene: .
CDR3nt: TGTGCCAGCAGCCTTCAAGAGTCTGGGGCCAACGTCCTGACTTTC
CDR3aa: CASSLQESGANVLTF

v_gene: TRBV7-2
abundance: .
j_gene: TRBJ1-3
d_gene: TRBD1
CDR3nt: TGTGCCAGCAGCTTCTCAGGGGGGTCCTCTGGAAACACCATATATTTT
CDR3aa: CASSFSGGSSGNTIYF